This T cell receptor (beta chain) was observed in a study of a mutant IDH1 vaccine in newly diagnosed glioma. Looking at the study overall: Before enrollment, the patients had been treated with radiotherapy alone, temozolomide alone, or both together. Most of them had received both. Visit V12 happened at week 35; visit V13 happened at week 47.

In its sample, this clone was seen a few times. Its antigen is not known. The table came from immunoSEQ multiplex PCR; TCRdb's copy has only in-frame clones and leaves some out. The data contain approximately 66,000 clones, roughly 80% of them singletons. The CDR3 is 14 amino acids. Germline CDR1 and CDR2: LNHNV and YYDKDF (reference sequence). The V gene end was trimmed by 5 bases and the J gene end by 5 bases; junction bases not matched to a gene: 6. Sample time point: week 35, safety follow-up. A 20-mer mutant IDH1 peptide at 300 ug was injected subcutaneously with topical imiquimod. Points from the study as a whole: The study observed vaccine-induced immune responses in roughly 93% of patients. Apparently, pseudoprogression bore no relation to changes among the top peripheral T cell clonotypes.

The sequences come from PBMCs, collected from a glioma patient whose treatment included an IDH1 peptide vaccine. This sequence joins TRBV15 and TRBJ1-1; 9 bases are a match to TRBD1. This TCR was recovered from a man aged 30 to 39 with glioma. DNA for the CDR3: TGTGCCACCAGCCGGGACAGGGTTAGGACTGAAGCTTTCTTT. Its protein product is CATSRDRVRTEAFF.